The clone carrying this T cell receptor beta chain was observed a few times. The antigen remains unidentified. These data originate in a study of identical twins. Findings of the study overall: Within cord blood, abundant beta clonotypes carried fewer insertions, but memory repertoires showed no such trend.

TCRdb reprocessed the 5' RACE reads via MiXCR and lists one record per CDR3 protein. The sample lists roughly 350,000 distinct CDR3 sequences; more than 9% were seen once. In addition, the sample was reused for a study of yellow fever vaccine responses in identical twins.

The sequencing sample was made of CD8+ T cells sorted from blood. This clonotype originated in a young woman in good health.

The CDR3 DNA reads TGTGCCAGCAGTGATGGGGACAGACCATCCTACGAGCAGTACTTC. Protein: CASSDGDRPSYEQYF. The chain carries TRBV27 and TRBJ2-7; 7 nucleotides match TRBD1. The CDR3 is made up of 15 amino acids. Trimming took 5 bases from V and 1 from J; bases not matched to a gene: 8. In germline, CDR1 is MNHEY, CDR2 SMNVEV (reference sequence).